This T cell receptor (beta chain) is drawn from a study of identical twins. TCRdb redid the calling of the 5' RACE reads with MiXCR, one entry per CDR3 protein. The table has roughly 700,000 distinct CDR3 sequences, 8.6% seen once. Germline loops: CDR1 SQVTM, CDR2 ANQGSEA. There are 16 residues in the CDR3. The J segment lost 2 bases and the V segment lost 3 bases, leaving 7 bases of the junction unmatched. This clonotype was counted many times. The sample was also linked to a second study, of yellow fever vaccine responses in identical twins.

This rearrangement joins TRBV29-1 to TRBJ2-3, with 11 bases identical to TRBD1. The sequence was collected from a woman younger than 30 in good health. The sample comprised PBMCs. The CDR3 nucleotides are TGCAGCGTTGAGGGGACAGGGGGGGTGACCACAGATACGCAGTATTTT. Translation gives CSVEGTGGVTTDTQYF.